These 15 T cell receptor beta chains came from one sample sequenced in a study of blood T cell repertoires in COVID-19. Profiling relied on immunoSEQ multiplex PCR, and the TCRdb table lists in-frame clones only, not all of them. The sample lists around 100,000 clones, approximately 90% occurring once. Sequencing was performed on peripheral blood. The receptor source for this set is a human donor with active COVID-19. The donor label of this sample is uncertain.

The chain combines TRBV19 with TRBJ1-5; D perhaps matches TRBD1 (6 bases). CDR3 length equals 13 residues. V was shortened by 4 bases and J by 6 bases, with 10 bases between the two germline ends. Per germline, CDR1 LNHDA and CDR2 SQIVND (reference sequence). CDR3 protein: CASSNRVGQPQHF. CDR3 sequence (DNA): TGTGCCAGTAGTAACAGGGTAGGTCAGCCCCAGCATTTT.

This chain connects TRBV6-1 to TRBJ2-5, with 9 bases fitting TRBD1. V lost 4 bases and J lost 5; bases outside the gene matches: 11. CDR1 is MNHNS and CDR2 is SASEGT in the germline V gene. The CDR3 extends over 16 amino acids. This CDR3 is CASSAVDRGFRETQYF. CDR3 in DNA: TGTGCCAGCAGTGCCGTGGACAGGGGTTTTCGGGAGACCCAGTACTTC.

The V and J genes are TRBV21-1 and TRBJ1-5; the table's D call, TRBD1, was not checked against the DNA. TRBV21-1 is given as a pseudogene. CDR3 length: 13 residues. The CDR3 DNA reads as TGTGCCAGCAAACAGGACATATCCCAGCCCCAGCATTTT. It specifies CASKQDISQPQHF.

The chain joins TRBV11-2 to TRBJ1-6; D is uncertain. The CDR3 sequence is 16 residues long. Germline loops: CDR1 SGHAT, CDR2 FQNNGV. With 5 bases removed from V and 3 bases from J, the gap between germline ends came to 14 bases. Here the CDR3 DNA reads TGTGCCAGCAGCCCCCTTACGGTGAACTATAATTCACCCCTCCACTTT. As protein: CASSPLTVNYNSPLHF.

The V call is TRBV18, the J call TRBJ2-7, with TRBD2 matching 7 bases. V lost 3 bases and J lost 4; bases outside the gene matches: 6. Germline-derived CDR1 and CDR2 are KGHSH and LQKENI. The CDR3 contains 14 residues. CDR3 sequence: CASSPGGVAYEQYF. The CDR3 DNA sequence: TGTGCCAGCTCACCGGGAGGGGTTGCGTACGAGCAGTACTTC.

The gene calls are TRBV12-5 and TRBJ1-1; the D gene is possibly TRBD1 (5 bases). From germline, CDR1 is LGHNT and CDR2 FRNRAP. The CDR3 length is 17 residues. Trimming removed 1 base at V and 1 base at J, with 16 bases between. DNA for the CDR3: TGTGCTAGTGGTTTGGAGGTTCTGCAGGGCGGGAACACTGAAGCTTTCTTT. Its protein is CASGLEVLQGGNTEAFF. The full variable domain, in which reference TRBV12-5 and TRBJ1-1 provide the parts outside the CDR3, is DARVTQTPRHKVTEMGQEVTMRCQPILGHNTVFWYRQTMMQGLELLAYFRNRAPLDDSGMPKDRFSAEMPDATLATLKIQPSEPRDSAVYFCASGLEVLQGGNTEAFFGQGTRLTVV.

The chain joins TRBV28 to TRBJ2-1, with D perhaps TRBD2 (5 bases). V lost 4 bases and J 6 bases, leaving 16 bases between the germline ends. CDR1 MDHEN and CDR2 SYDVKM come from the germline V gene. CDR3 length: 15 amino acids. The CDR3 DNA follows: TGTGCCAGCAGTTCCGGAGGCGCACCTGTCAATGAGCAGTTCTTC. This encodes CASSSGGAPVNEQFF.

The chain links TRBV4-2 to TRBJ2-3; 10 bases line up with TRBD2. The V gene end was trimmed by 0 bases and the J gene end by 5 bases; junction bases not matched to a gene: 20. This CDR3 is built from 21 residues. CDR1 and CDR2 from the germline V gene are LGHNA and YNFKEQ. The CDR3 protein is CASSQDRGTSGVPGVIDTQYF. CDR3 coding DNA: TGTGCCAGCAGCCAAGATCGCGGAACTAGCGGGGTTCCCGGGGTAATAGATACGCAGTATTTT.

V is TRBV6-6 and J is TRBJ1-2; D not resolved. From germline, CDR1 is MNHNY and CDR2 SVGAGI (reference sequence). V lost 6 bases and J 4 bases, leaving 15 bases between the germline ends. The CDR3 contains 14 residues. CDR3 amino acids: CASSFTQILYGYTF. DNA for the CDR3: TGTGCCAGCAGCTTCACCCAGATCCTCTATGGCTACACCTTC.

The chain combines TRBV6-1 with TRBJ1-5; tentative D call: TRBD1 (6 bases). V was trimmed by 1 base and J by 2 bases, leaving 21 bases between them. Per germline, CDR1 MNHNS and CDR2 SASEGT. This CDR3 region has 19 residues. The CDR3, as DNA: TGTGCCAGCAGTGAAGGTTACCCTCGGACAGTTCCCGGCAATCAGCCCCAGCATTTT. Translation: CASSEGYPRTVPGNQPQHF.

CDR3 protein: CATSQNWGVDGYTF. The CDR3 DNA reads as TGTGCCACCAGCCAGAATTGGGGGGTTGATGGCTACACCTTC. This rearrangement joins TRBV15 to TRBJ1-2, with D perhaps matching TRBD1 (5 bases). This CDR3 is built from 14 residues. Trimming pared 5 bases from V and 6 bases from J, leaving 16 bases between. Looked up from germline, CDR1 is LNHNV and CDR2 is YYDKDF (reference sequence).

CDR3 sequence: CASSTGSTDTQYF. DNA for the CDR3: TGTGCCAGCTCGACAGGGAGCACAGATACGCAGTATTTT. The chain employs TRBV18 and TRBJ2-3; 7 bases are shared with TRBD1. V gave up 6 bases and J gave up 0 bases; unmatched junction bases: 0. The germline V gene has CDR1 KGHSH and CDR2 LQKENI. There are 13 residues in the CDR3. The complete variable domain, with remaining parts taken from reference TRBV18 and TRBJ2-3, reads NAGVMQNPRHLVRRRGQEARLRCSPMKGHSHVYWYRQLPEEGLKFMVYLQKENIIDESGMPKERFSAEFPKEGPSILRIQQVVRGDSAAYFCASSTGSTDTQYFGPGTRLTVL.

This rearrangement joins TRBV6-1 to TRBJ2-7; 9 nucleotides line up with TRBD2. The CDR3 is made up of 14 amino acids. The germline gives CDR1 MNHNS, CDR2 SASEGT. The J segment lost 4 bases and the V segment lost 3 bases, leaving 4 bases of the junction unmatched. The CDR3 DNA reads as TGTGCCAGCAGTGATCTGGGACTAGCTTACGAGCAGTACTTC. It is translated as CASSDLGLAYEQYF.

V is TRBV4-3 and J is TRBJ2-2, with D maybe TRBD1 (6 bases). CDR3 size: 17 residues. Germline V gene data show CDR1 as LGHNA and CDR2 as YSLEER. Trimming removed 2 bases from V and 3 bases from J, with 16 bases in between. The DNA for the CDR3 is TGCGCCAGCAGCCAAAGACGGGCAGGGGAGCACACCGGGGAGCTGTTTTTT. It codes for CASSQRRAGEHTGELFF.

The V and J genes are TRBV28 and TRBJ2-7, with 8 bases aligning to TRBD1. CDR1 is MDHEN and CDR2 is SYDVKM in the germline V gene. Trimming cost V 4 bases and J 0 bases; bases outside gene matches: 5. The CDR3 loop spans 15 amino acids. In DNA form, the CDR3 reads TGTGCCAGCAGTTCGGGACAGGCAAGCTCCTACGAGCAGTACTTC. The encoded protein is CASSSGQASSYEQYF.